The T cell receptor beta chain described here comes from a study of response to subunit inactivated influenza vaccine. Study-wide results and limits: T cells newly recruited by each seasonal influenza vaccination are few, the authors suggested.

Germline V lookup: CDR1 SEHNR, CDR2 FQNEAQ (reference sequence). This CDR3 region has 15 residues. The V gene lost 8 bases and the J gene lost 7 bases, with 20 bases spanning the gap. Using its own MiXCR run on the RT-PCR reads, TCRdb lists one record per CDR3 protein. Here the sample spans 600,000 to 850,000 distinct CDR3 sequences, roughly 15% being singletons. This clonotype turned up a few times. Its antigen remains unidentified. The chain is built from TRBV7-9 and TRBJ1-4; D might be TRBD1 (6 bases). This TCR derives from a man over 45 who received an inactivated influenza vaccine. Sequenced material: PBMCs from blood, taken 14 days before vaccination. The CDR3 DNA sequence: TGTGCCAGCGGACTCAGTCAGGGGCTAGCTGAAAAACTGTTTTTT. Protein sequence: CASGLSQGLAEKLFF.